Below are 17 T cell receptor beta chains sequenced from a single sample in a study of shared clonotypes between healthy human individuals. TCRdb keeps only in-frame clones here, not all; method: immunoSEQ multiplex PCR. The sample lists about 110,000 clones, less than 75% occurring once. Specimen: memory CD8+ T cells sorted from blood. As to subset: CD45RO+ cells pooled with CCR7-negative TemRA cells. These receptor sequences come from a young woman in good health.

The chain carries TRBV27 and TRBJ2-2; D ambiguous. The CDR3 sequence is 14 residues long. The germline gives CDR1 MNHEY, CDR2 SMNVEV (reference sequence). V gave up 4 bases and J gave up 8 bases, with 14 bases separating them. This chain's CDR3 is CASSSHASTGELFF. The CDR3 coding sequence is TGTGCCAGCAGTTCCCACGCAAGCACGGGGGAGCTGTTTTTT.

The gene calls are TRBV11-2 and TRBJ2-4; TRBD2 matches at 8 bases. Per germline, CDR1 SGHAT and CDR2 FQNNGV. V gave up 2 bases and J gave up 8 bases; unmatched junction bases: 14. The CDR3 extends over 17 amino acids. The CDR3 DNA follows: TGTGCCAGCAGCTTAAGGGGCATGACTAGCGAAGATTACATTCAGTACTTC. It encodes CASSLRGMTSEDYIQYF.

This clone was seen at least ten times. The chain links TRBV5-1 to TRBJ2-5, with D tentatively TRBD2 (5 bases). The germline V and J ends were trimmed by 4 bases and 5 bases, with 12 bases remaining between them. This CDR3 is built from 13 residues. Looked up from germline, CDR1 is SGHRS and CDR2 is YFSETQ. The CDR3 region is CASSLTPGETQYF. The CDR3 DNA reads as TGCGCCAGCAGCCTGACCCCGGGGGAGACCCAGTACTTC.

The chain is built from TRBV19 and TRBJ2-3; D might be TRBD2 (5 bases). The V end lost 5 bases, the J end lost 4 bases, and 13 bases lay between the germline ends. The CDR3 has 14 residues. The V gene's germline CDR1 is LNHDA and CDR2 SQIVND (reference sequence). The CDR3 sequence: CASSLGLGADTQYF. The CDR3 DNA follows: TGTGCCAGTAGTCTTGGACTCGGGGCAGATACGCAGTATTTT.

This clone was picked up one time. The chain is built from TRBV7-8 and TRBJ1-3; D gene uncertain. This CDR3 region has 17 residues. In germline, CDR1 is SGHVS, CDR2 FQNEAQ. With 1 base removed from V and 0 bases from J, the gap between germline ends came to 13 bases. The CDR3 DNA is TGTGCCAGCAGCTTAGGGGAACCAGGCCCCTCTGGAAACACCATATATTTT. It yields the protein CASSLGEPGPSGNTIYF.

V is TRBV27 and J is TRBJ2-5; D gene unclear. The V gene's germline CDR1 is MNHEY and CDR2 SMNVEV (reference sequence). V lost 6 bases, J lost 4 bases, and 12 bases lay in between. The CDR3 extends over 13 amino acids. The CDR3, as DNA: TGTGCCAGCAGCGGCGAAGGAGCAGAGACCCAGTACTTC. Translated: CASSGEGAETQYF.

The V and J genes are TRBV19 and TRBJ1-1; D is unclear. The CDR3 spans 14 residues. Trimming removed 4 bases at V and 5 bases at J, with 14 bases between. Germline loops: CDR1 LNHDA, CDR2 SQIVND (reference sequence). The CDR3 here is CASSTRGPGTEAFF. CDR3 nucleotide sequence: TGTGCCAGTAGTACCCGGGGTCCGGGAACTGAAGCTTTCTTT.

The rearrangement uses TRBV7-6 and TRBJ2-7, with TRBD2 identical over 8 bases. The length of the CDR3 is 13 residues. The V segment lost 7 bases and the J segment 6 bases; nucleotides outside the gene matches: 8. CDR1 is SGHVS and CDR2 is FNYEAQ in the germline V gene. In DNA, the CDR3 is TGTGCCAGCAACTACGGGGGGGCGGGCGAGCAGTACTTC. Residues: CASNYGGAGEQYF.

About this clone: Other DNA sequences in this specimen translate into the identical CDR3. The chain has TRBV7-2 and TRBJ2-5, with D possibly being TRBD1 (5 bases). Trimming removed 0 bases at V and 5 bases at J, with 16 bases between. This CDR3 comprises 16 residues. Germline V lookup: CDR1 SGHTA, CDR2 FQGNSA. The DNA for the CDR3 is TGTGCCAGCAGCTTAGCTCAGGGCCCAATCGTCGAGACCCAGTACTTC. Translation gives CASSLAQGPIVETQYF.

This chain links TRBV9 with TRBJ2-7; 10 bases line up with TRBD1. The germline V gene encodes CDR1 SGDLS and CDR2 YYNGEE. CDR3 size: 12 residues. V lost 5 bases to trimming and J lost 6 bases; unmatched junction nucleotides: 2. The CDR3 sequence: CASRGTGAEQYF. The CDR3 bases are TGTGCCAGCAGAGGGACAGGGGCCGAGCAGTACTTC.

This chain connects TRBV7-2 to TRBJ2-7, with 12 nucleotides matching TRBD1. Germline values: CDR1 SGHTA, CDR2 FQGNSA. Losses at the gene ends were 5 bases for V and 5 bases for J; bases not matched to a gene: 10. This CDR3 has 16 residues. The CDR3 region has the DNA TGTGCCAGCAGCGGCCGGGACAGGGGGCTTCGGGACGAGCAGTACTTC. It yields the protein CASSGRDRGLRDEQYF.

As concerns this clone: Different DNA sequences within this sample yield the same CDR3. This sequence joins TRBV11-3 and TRBJ2-1; 7 bases align to TRBD2. Germline CDR1 reads SGHNT; CDR2 reads YENEEA. The length of the CDR3 is 14 residues. Unmatched junction bases numbered 0, after V lost 1 base and J lost 3 bases. CDR3 loop: CASSLAGGYNEQFF. The CDR3 nucleotides are TGTGCCAGCAGCTTAGCGGGAGGCTACAATGAGCAGTTCTTC.

V usage is TRBV5-1 and J usage is TRBJ1-2; 10 bases fit TRBD1. Germline V CDR1 and CDR2: SGHRS, YFSETQ. This CDR3 has 14 residues. Trimming removed 4 bases from V and 7 bases from J; junction bases left unmatched: 7. The CDR3 region is CASSPGTGDVGYTF. The CDR3 DNA sequence: TGCGCCAGCAGCCCGGGGACAGGGGACGTTGGCTACACCTTC.

The gene calls are TRBV14 and TRBJ2-1; 7 bases fit TRBD2. V was pared by 2 bases and J by 10 bases, with 11 bases of the junction left unmatched. The CDR3 length is 15 residues. The V gene's germline CDR1 is SGHDN and CDR2 FVKESK. The CDR3 DNA reads as TGTGCCAGCAGCCAATCTCTAGCGGACTGGTGGGAGCAGTTCTTC. Amino acid sequence: CASSQSLADWWEQFF.

The chain joins TRBV27 to TRBJ1-4; D is ambiguous. V was shortened by 4 bases and J by 8 bases, with 11 bases between the two germline ends. CDR1 is MNHEY, CDR2 SMNVEV, per germline (reference sequence). The CDR3 covers 13 residues. The CDR3 DNA reads TGTGCCAGCAGTTCGGAGGGTGAGGAAAAACTGTTTTTT. Translated, it gives CASSSEGEEKLFF. Supplemented by reference TRBV27 and TRBJ1-4, the full variable domain reads EAQVTQNPRYLITVTGKKLTVTCSQNMNHEYMSWYRQDPGLGLRQIYYSMNVEVTDKGDVPEGYKVSRKEKRNFPLILESPSPNQTSLYFCASSSEGEEKLFFGSGTQLSVL.

This clone showed up many times. V gene TRBV15 combines with J gene TRBJ2-3; the D call may be TRBD1 or TRBD2 (6 bases each). The CDR3 spans 15 residues. Trimming shortened V by 3 bases and J by 4 bases, and 14 bases separated the two germline ends. Germline V gene sequence: CDR1 LNHNV, CDR2 YYDKDF (reference sequence). CDR3 loop: CATSSGQREADTQYF. DNA of the CDR3: TGTGCCACCAGCAGCGGACAGAGGGAGGCAGATACGCAGTATTTT.

V and J are TRBV25-1 and TRBJ2-7; unclear D gene. V was pared by 5 bases and J by 7 bases, with 9 bases between. CDR3 length: 11 amino acids. Germline CDR1 is MGHDK and CDR2 is SYGVNS. CDR3 bases: TGTGCCAGCAGTTCAGGCGGAGAGCAGTACTTC. Translation: CASSSGGEQYF.